This record covers a single T cell receptor beta chain. Its antigen is not identified. This sample was taken from a study of chemoradiotherapy in HPV16-positive cancers. Whole-study findings and limits: Better recurrence-free survival went with HPV-responsive T-cell expansion in HPV16-positive patients. Non-HPV-specific T cells did not expand in tumors during treatment, whereas candidate HPV-specific clones and E7-related motifs did.

Repertoires were sampled repeatedly during chemoradiotherapy. TCRdb's table, derived via immunoSEQ multiplex PCR, lists solely in-frame clones and lacks some. The data contain over a thousand clones, around 83% of them singletons. Source: tumor tissue, taken from a patient who underwent chemoradiotherapy. This receptor was taken from a human donor with HPV-associated anogenital cancer.

CDR3 region: CASSVVLGVNNEQFF. The CDR3 DNA is TGTGCCAGCAGCGTAGTACTAGGGGTCAACAATGAGCAGTTCTTC. This chain uses TRBV9 with TRBJ2-1; D possibly matches TRBD1 or TRBD2 (5 bases each). The V gene lost 0 bases and the J gene lost 5 bases, with 12 bases spanning the gap. Germline V CDR1 and CDR2: SGDLS, YYNGEE. The CDR3 has 15 amino acids.